The text below deals with one T cell receptor beta chain. Clones were read by immunoSEQ multiplex PCR, and TCRdb kept only the in-frame ones, dropping some. Among approximately 150,000 clones listed, approximately 89% were seen once. This sample was taken from a study of blood T cell repertoires in COVID-19. Study-wide context: Nucleic acid was either cDNA or gDNA, and it came from T cells, B-cell-depleted T cells, or PBMCs.

Germline lookup yields CDR1 MGHDK and CDR2 SYGVNS. The length of the CDR3 is 14 residues. The V gene lost 2 bases and the J gene lost 3 bases, with 5 bases spanning the gap. The clonotype was recovered from a human donor in a cohort sampled during active COVID-19. The V and J genes are TRBV25-1 and TRBJ1-6; D ambiguous. Sample: peripheral blood. CDR3 DNA sequence: TGTGCCAGCAGTGAACACAGCTATAATTCACCCCTCCACTTT. Amino acid sequence: CASSEHSYNSPLHF.